This TCR beta chain was profiled in a study of vaccination and CD4 T cells after COVID-19. Study in general: Participants were given two doses of BNT162b2 or mRNA-1273 vaccine. Post-COVID draws followed diagnosis by a median roughly 100 days (range 35 to 161).

TCRdb processed the PCR reads anew with MiXCR; each CDR3 protein has one entry. The data contain about 36,000 distinct CDR3 sequences, 35% to 40% of them singletons. With V trimmed by 2 bases and J by 3 bases, 6 bases remained unmatched. The CDR3 contains 15 residues. CDR1 and CDR2 from the germline V gene are MNHEY and SVGEGT. Details on this clonotype: Its target is not known.

Time point specified: late sampling 161 to 241 days after vaccination in three convalescent patients. Study outcomes and limitations: The median number of SARS-CoV-2-reactive clonotypes increased from about 20 to 38, a change that did not reach significance. In convalescent patients, a median 86.3% of reactive clones appeared only post-vaccination.

The sequenced sample was CD4+ T cells from blood, obtained about 7 months after SARS-CoV-2 vaccination. The chain links TRBV6-2 or TRBV6-3 to TRBJ1-2; 7 bases map to TRBD1. This TCR came from a human donor who had recovered from COVID-19. CDR3 nucleotide sequence: TGTGCCAGCAGTTACGGGGGACAGAGACACTATGGCTACACCTTC. It encodes CASSYGGQRHYGYTF.